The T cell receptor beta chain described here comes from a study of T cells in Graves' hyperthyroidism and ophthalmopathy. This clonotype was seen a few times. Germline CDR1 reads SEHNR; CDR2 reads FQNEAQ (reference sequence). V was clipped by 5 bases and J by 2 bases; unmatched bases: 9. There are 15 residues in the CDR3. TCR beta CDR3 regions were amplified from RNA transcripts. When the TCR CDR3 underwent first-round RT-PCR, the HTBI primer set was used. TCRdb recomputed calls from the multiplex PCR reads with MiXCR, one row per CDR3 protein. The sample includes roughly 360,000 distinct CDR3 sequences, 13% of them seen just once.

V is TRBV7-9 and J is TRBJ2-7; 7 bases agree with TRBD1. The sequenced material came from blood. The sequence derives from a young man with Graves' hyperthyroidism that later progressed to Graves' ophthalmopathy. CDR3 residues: CASSNPPGQPYEQYF. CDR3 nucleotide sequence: TGTGCCAGCAGCAACCCCCCGGGACAGCCCTACGAGCAGTACTTC.